Below, one T cell receptor beta chain is given with its context. What it binds is not known. 13 Jbeta primers and 60 Vbeta primers were used for the PCR. Sequencing was performed with immunoSEQ multiplex PCR; in TCRdb, only in-frame clones are kept and a portion is missing. The sample lists 80,000 or so clones, around a tenth occurring once. The sample belongs to a study of cytomegalovirus exposure and HLA in healthy donors. This CDR3 is 15 amino acids long. The germline CDR1 and CDR2 sequences are MNHEY and SMNVEV (reference sequence). Trimming pared 0 bases from V and 0 bases from J, leaving 9 bases between. Study outcomes and limitations: Cytomegalovirus-associated TCR beta chains were listed, numbering 150 to 200.

Input material: PBMCs. This TCR was recovered from a man aged 55-75 years in good health and CMV-seropositive. The rearrangement links TRBV27 to TRBJ2-7, with D maybe TRBD2 (6 bases). The CDR3: CASSLSGLSSYEQYF. The CDR3 region has the DNA TGTGCCAGCAGTTTATCGGGACTTTCCTCCTACGAGCAGTACTTC.